The clone carrying this TCR beta chain occurred once. This sample was included in a study of blood T cell repertoires in COVID-19. TCRdb's copy holds only in-frame clones and misses some; the assay was immunoSEQ multiplex PCR. The table records approximately 350,000 clones, 88% of them present only once. Deletions cut 5 bases from V and 13 bases from J, with 12 bases between. The V gene's germline CDR1 is WSHSY and CDR2 SAAADI. The CDR3 totals 12 residues. Seattle-derived patients entered the study during active infection and were followed longitudinally. The chain combines TRBV10-2 with TRBJ1-6; a possible D gene is TRBD1 (5 bases). The sequencing sample was made of peripheral blood. The source is a woman aged 65 to 85 with COVID-19, enrolled during active disease. Here the CDR3 DNA reads TGCGCCAGCAGTTTCACAGGAGAGCCCCTCCACTTT. Its translation is CASSFTGEPLHF.